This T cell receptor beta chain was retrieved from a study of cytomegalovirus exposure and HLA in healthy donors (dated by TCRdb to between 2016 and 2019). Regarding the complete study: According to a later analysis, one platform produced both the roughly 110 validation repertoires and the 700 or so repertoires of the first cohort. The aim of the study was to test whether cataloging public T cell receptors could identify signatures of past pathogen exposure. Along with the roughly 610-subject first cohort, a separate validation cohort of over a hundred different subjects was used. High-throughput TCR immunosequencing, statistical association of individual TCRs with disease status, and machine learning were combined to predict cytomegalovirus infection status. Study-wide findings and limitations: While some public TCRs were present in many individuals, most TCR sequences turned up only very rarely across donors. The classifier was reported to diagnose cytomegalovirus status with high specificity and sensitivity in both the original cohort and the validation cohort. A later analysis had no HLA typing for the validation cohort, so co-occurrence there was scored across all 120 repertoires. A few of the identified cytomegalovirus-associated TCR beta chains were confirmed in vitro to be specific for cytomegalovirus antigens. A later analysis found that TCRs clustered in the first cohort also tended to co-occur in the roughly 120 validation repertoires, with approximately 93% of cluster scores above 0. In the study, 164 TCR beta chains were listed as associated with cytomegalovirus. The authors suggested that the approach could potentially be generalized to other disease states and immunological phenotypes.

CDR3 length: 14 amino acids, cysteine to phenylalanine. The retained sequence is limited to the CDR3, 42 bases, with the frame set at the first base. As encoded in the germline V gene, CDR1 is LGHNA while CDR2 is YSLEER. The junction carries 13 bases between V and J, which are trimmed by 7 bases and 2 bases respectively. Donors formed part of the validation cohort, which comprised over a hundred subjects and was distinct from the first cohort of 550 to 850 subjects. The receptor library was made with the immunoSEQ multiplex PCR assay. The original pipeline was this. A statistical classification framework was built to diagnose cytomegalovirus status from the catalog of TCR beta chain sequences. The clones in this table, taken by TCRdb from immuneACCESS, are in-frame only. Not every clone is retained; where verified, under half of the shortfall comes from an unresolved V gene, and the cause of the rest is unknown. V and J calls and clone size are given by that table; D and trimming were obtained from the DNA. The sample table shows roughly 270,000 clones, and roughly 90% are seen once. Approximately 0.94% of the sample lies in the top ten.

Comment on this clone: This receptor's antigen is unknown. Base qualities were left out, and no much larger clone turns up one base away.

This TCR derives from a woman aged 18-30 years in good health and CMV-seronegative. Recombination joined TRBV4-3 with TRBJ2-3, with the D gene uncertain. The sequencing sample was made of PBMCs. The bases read TGCGCCAGCATGATCCTTGGCCTCACAGATACGCAGTATTTT. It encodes CASMILGLTDTQYF.